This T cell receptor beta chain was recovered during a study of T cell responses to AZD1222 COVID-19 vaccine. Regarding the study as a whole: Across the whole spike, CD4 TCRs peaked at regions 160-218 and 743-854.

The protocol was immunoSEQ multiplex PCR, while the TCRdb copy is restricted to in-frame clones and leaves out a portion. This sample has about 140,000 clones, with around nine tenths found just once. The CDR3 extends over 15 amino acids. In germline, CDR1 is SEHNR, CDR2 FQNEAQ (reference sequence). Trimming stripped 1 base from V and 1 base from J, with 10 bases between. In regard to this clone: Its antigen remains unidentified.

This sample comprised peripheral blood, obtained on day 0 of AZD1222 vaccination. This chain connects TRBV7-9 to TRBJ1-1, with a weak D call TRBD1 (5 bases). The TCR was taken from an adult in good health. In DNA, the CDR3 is TGTGCCAGCAGCTTAGGGTCCGGGACGAACACTGAAGCTTTCTTT. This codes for CASSLGSGTNTEAFF.